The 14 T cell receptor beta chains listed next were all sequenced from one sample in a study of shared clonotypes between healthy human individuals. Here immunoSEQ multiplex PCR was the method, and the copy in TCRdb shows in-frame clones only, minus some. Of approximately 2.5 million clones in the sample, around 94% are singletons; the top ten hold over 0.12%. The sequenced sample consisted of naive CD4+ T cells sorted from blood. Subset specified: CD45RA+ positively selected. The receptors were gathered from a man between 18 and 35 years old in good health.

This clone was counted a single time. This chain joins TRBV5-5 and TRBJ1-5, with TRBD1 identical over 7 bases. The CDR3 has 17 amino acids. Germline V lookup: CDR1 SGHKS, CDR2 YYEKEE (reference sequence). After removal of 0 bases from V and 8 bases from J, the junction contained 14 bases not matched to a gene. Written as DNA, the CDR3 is TGTGCCAGCAGCTTGGTTGGCGGACAGGCAATCGTTGAGCCCCAGCATTTT. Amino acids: CASSLVGGQAIVEPQHF.

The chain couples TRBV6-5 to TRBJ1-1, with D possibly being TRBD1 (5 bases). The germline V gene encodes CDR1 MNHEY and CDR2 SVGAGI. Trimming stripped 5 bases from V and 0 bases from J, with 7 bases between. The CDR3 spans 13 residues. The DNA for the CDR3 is TGTGCCAGCAGTGGCAGGGTGAACACTGAAGCTTTCTTT. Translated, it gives CASSGRVNTEAFF.

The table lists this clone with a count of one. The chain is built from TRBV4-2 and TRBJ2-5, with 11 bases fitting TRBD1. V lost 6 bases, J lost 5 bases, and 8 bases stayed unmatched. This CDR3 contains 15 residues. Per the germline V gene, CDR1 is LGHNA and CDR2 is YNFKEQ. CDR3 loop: CASSDGQGALETQYF. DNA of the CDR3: TGTGCCAGCAGTGATGGACAGGGGGCGTTGGAGACCCAGTACTTC.

CDR3 sequence (DNA): TGTGCCAGCAGCAAGTACAGGGGAGGCACAGATACGCAGTATTTT. Its protein product is CASSKYRGGTDTQYF. The rearrangement uses TRBV7-9 and TRBJ2-3; 7 positions match TRBD1. Unmatched junction bases numbered 6, after V lost 5 bases and J lost 1 base. Germline V gene data show CDR1 as SEHNR and CDR2 as FQNEAQ (reference sequence). CDR3 length: 15 residues.

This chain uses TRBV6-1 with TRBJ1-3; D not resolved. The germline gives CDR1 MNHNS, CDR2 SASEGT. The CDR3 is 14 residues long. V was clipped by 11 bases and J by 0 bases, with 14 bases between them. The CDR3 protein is CAALDGSSGNTIYF. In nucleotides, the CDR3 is TGTGCCGCGTTGGACGGGAGCTCTGGAAACACCATATATTTT.

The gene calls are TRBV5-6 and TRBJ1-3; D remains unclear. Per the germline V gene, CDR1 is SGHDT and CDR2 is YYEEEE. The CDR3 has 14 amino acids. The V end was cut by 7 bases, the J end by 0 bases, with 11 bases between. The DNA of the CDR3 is TGTGCCAGCGGCTACAGCCGCTCTGGAAACACCATATATTTT. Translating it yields CASGYSRSGNTIYF.

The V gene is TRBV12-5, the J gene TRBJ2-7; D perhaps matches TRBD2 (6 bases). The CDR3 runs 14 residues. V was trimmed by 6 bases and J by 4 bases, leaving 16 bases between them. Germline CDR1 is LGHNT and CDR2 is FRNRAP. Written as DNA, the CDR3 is TGTGCTAGTGGCCACGGGGGAGATTCGTACGAGCAGTACTTC. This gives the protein CASGHGGDSYEQYF.

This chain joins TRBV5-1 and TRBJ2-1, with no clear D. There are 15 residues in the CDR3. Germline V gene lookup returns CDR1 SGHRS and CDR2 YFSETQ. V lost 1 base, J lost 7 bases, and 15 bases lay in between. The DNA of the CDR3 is TGCGCCAGCAGCTTGTTGAGCCAGGAAGGGAATGAGCAGTTCTTC. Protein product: CASSLLSQEGNEQFF. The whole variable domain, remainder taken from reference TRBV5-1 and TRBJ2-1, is KAGVTQTPRYLIKTRGQQVTLSCSPISGHRSVSWYQQTPGQGLQFLFEYFSETQRNKGNFPGRFSGRQFSNSRSEMNVSTLELGDSALYLCASSLLSQEGNEQFFGPGTRLTVL.

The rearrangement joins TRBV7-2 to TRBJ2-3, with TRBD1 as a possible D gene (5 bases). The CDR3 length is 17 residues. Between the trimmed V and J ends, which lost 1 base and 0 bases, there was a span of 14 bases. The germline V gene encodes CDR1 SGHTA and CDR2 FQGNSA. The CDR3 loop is CASSLVLAGRSTDTQYF. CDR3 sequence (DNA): TGTGCCAGCAGCTTAGTTCTCGCAGGGCGTAGCACAGATACGCAGTATTTT.

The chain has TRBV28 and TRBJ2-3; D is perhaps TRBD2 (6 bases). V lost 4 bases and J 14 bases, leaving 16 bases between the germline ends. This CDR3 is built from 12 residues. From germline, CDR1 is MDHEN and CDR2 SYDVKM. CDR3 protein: CASSSNSGQWYF. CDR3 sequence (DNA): TGTGCCAGCAGTTCTAATAGCGGCCAGTGGTATTTT. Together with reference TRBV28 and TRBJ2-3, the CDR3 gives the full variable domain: DVKVTQSSRYLVKRTGEKVFLECVQDMDHENMFWYRQDPGLGLRLIYFSYDVKMKEKGDIPEGYSVSREKKERFSLILESASTNQTSMYLCASSSNSGQWYFGPGTRLTVL.

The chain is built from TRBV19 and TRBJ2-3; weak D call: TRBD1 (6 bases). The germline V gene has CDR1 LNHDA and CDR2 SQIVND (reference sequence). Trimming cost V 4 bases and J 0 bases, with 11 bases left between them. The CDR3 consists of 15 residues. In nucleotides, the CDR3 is TGTGCCAGTAGTAGCAAGGGACAAAGCACAGATACGCAGTATTTT. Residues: CASSSKGQSTDTQYF.

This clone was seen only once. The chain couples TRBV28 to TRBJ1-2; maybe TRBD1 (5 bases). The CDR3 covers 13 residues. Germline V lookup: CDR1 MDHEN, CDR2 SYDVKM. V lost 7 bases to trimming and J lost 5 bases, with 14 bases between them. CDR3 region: CASNPSRGYGYTF. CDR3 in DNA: TGTGCCAGCAATCCATCACGGGGGTATGGCTACACCTTC.

This chain's CDR3 is CASRKGQGRREQYF. Here the CDR3 DNA reads TGTGCCAGCAGGAAGGGACAGGGAAGAAGGGAGCAGTACTTC. The gene calls are TRBV27 and TRBJ2-7, with 9 bases matching TRBD1. Germline CDR1 reads MNHEY; CDR2 reads SMNVEV (reference sequence). The CDR3 extends over 14 amino acids. V lost 6 bases and J lost 7; bases outside the gene matches: 10.

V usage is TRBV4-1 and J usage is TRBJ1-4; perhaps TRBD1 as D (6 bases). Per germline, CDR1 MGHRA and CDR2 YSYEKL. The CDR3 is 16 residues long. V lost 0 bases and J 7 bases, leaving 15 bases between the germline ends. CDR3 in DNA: TGCGCCAGCAGCCAAGAATACCGGGGGGCCGGTGAAAAACTGTTTTTT. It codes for CASSQEYRGAGEKLFF.